These 20 T cell receptor beta chains were all obtained from the same sample, sequenced in a study of blood T cell repertoires in COVID-19. Some clones are missing from TCRdb's copy, which holds only in-frame ones; the method was immunoSEQ multiplex PCR. The sample records roughly 280,000 clones, about 90% being singletons. The sequencing sample was made of PBMCs or T cells enriched from blood (not recorded which). Source of these receptors: a woman aged 55-70 years who had recovered from COVID-19.

This clone has just one count. The gene calls are TRBV9 and TRBJ2-5; 7 bases are a match to TRBD1. J gave up 3 bases and V 3 bases, and 8 bases lay outside the gene matches. The CDR3 spans 15 residues. Germline CDR1 SGDLS, CDR2 YYNGEE. In DNA form, the CDR3 reads TGTGCCAGCAGCGCCCATTCCACAGGGGAAGAGACCCAGTACTTC. It translates to CASSAHSTGEETQYF.

This sequence joins TRBV25-1 and TRBJ1-4, with D uncertain. V shed 1 base and J shed 8 bases, with 11 bases lying between them. The length of the CDR3 is 14 residues. Germline CDR1 reads MGHDK; CDR2 reads SYGVNS. CDR3 bases: TGTGCCAGCAGTGAATCGGGGTCATGGGAAAAACTGTTTTTT. This translates into CASSESGSWEKLFF.

The chain has TRBV4-2 and TRBJ2-3; 7 nucleotides match TRBD2. The junction had 8 bases not matched to a gene; V was cut back by 9 bases and J by 2 bases. This CDR3 is built from 14 residues. Germline values: CDR1 LGHNA, CDR2 YNFKEQ. The CDR3, as DNA: TGTGCCAGTGGGAGGGGAGGTACCACAGATACGCAGTATTTT. Its protein product is CASGRGGTTDTQYF.

V gene TRBV4-1 combines with J gene TRBJ1-4; D not resolved. This CDR3 has 17 residues. Germline loops: CDR1 MGHRA, CDR2 YSYEKL. V lost 0 bases to trimming and J lost 7 bases, with 18 bases between them. The CDR3 coding sequence is TGCGCCAGCAGCCAAGATTCGGCAGCGCAAGGAGGTGAAAAACTGTTTTTT. Its translation is CASSQDSAAQGGEKLFF.

The chain combines TRBV28 with TRBJ2-2, with D possibly TRBD1 on 5 matching bases. This CDR3 has 12 amino acids. Trimming took 8 bases from V and 1 from J, leaving 5 bases between them. CDR1 is MDHEN and CDR2 is SYDVKM in the germline V gene. The CDR3 is CASQGNTGELFF. The CDR3 nucleotides read TGTGCCAGCCAGGGGAACACCGGGGAGCTGTTTTTT.

In this sample, this clone turned up a few times. This sequence joins TRBV9 and TRBJ2-2; the D gene is possibly TRBD2 (5 bases). Trimming stripped 0 bases from V and 4 bases from J, with 10 bases between. The CDR3 length is 15 residues. CDR1 and CDR2 from the germline V gene are SGDLS and YYNGEE. The CDR3 DNA is TGTGCCAGCAGCGTAGAGCGCGGAGGCACCGGGGAGCTGTTTTTT. As protein: CASSVERGGTGELFF.

This clone showed up just a few times. This chain connects TRBV11-2 to TRBJ2-7, with 10 nucleotides matching TRBD2. Germline CDR1 reads SGHAT; CDR2 reads FQNNGV. With 1 base clipped from V and 6 bases from J, the junction kept 0 bases outside the gene matches. This CDR3 is built from 13 residues. CDR3 region: CASSLGLAGEQYF. CDR3 DNA: TGTGCCAGCAGCTTAGGACTAGCGGGCGAGCAGTACTTC.

This sequence joins TRBV5-1 and TRBJ1-6; D may be TRBD1 (6 bases). This CDR3 has 14 amino acids. Germline V gene lookup returns CDR1 SGHRS and CDR2 YFSETQ. The ends were cut back, 3 bases at V and 6 bases at J, with 10 bases in the middle. CDR3 residues: CASSSGQPNSPLHF. CDR3 sequence (DNA): TGCGCCAGCAGCTCAGGACAGCCTAATTCACCCCTCCACTTT. Variable domain in full (rest from reference TRBV5-1 and TRBJ1-6): KAGVTQTPRYLIKTRGQQVTLSCSPISGHRSVSWYQQTPGQGLQFLFEYFSETQRNKGNFPGRFSGRQFSNSRSEMNVSTLELGDSALYLCASSSGQPNSPLHFGNGTRLTVT.

The V call is TRBV12-3 or TRBV12-4, the J call TRBJ1-5; weak D call: TRBD1 (5 bases). The V end was cut by 8 bases, the J end by 4 bases, with 9 bases between. The CDR3 consists of 12 residues. The DNA of the CDR3 is TGTGCCAGCGCGCGGGGGAATCAGCCCCAGCATTTT. Translated: CASARGNQPQHF.

The chain carries TRBV5-4 and TRBJ2-7, with 8 positions matching TRBD2. The germline V gene encodes CDR1 SGHNT and CDR2 YYREEE (reference sequence). The CDR3 covers 13 residues. Losses at the gene ends were 9 bases for V and 2 bases for J; bases not matched to a gene: 7. Written as DNA, the CDR3 is TGTGCCATCCAGATAGCGGGGACCTACGAGCAGTACTTC. Translated: CAIQIAGTYEQYF.

This chain uses TRBV14 with TRBJ1-3; 7 bases match TRBD1. With V trimmed by 4 bases and J by 3 bases, 6 bases remained unmatched. The length of the CDR3 is 15 residues. Germline lookup yields CDR1 SGHDN and CDR2 FVKESK. Here the CDR3 reads CASSRWDSFGNTIYF. The CDR3 coding sequence is TGTGCCAGCAGCCGTTGGGACAGCTTTGGAAACACCATATATTTT.

The rearrangement links TRBV6-1 to TRBJ1-3; D is unresolved. Germline CDR1 is MNHNS and CDR2 is SASEGT. The CDR3 covers 14 residues. The V end was cut by 0 bases, the J end by 4 bases, with 7 bases between. This CDR3 reads CASSEALTGNTIYF. CDR3 nucleotides: TGTGCCAGCAGTGAAGCGCTAACGGGAAACACCATATATTTT.

The V gene is TRBV6-5, the J gene TRBJ1-2; 7 nucleotides line up with TRBD1. This CDR3 is built from 13 residues. The V gene end was trimmed by 6 bases and the J gene end by 10 bases; junction bases not matched to a gene: 11. CDR1 is MNHEY, CDR2 SVGAGI, per germline. CDR3 sequence reads: CASSLDRAGAYTF. The CDR3 DNA follows: TGTGCCAGCAGCCTCGACAGGGCTGGCGCCTACACCTTC.

The chain couples TRBV19 to TRBJ1-5; no clear D. The ends were cut back, 3 bases at V and 4 bases at J, with 16 bases in the middle. Germline CDR1 is LNHDA and CDR2 is SQIVND (reference sequence). This CDR3 spans 16 amino acids. This chain's CDR3 is CASSIPGAGGNQPQHF. CDR3 in DNA: TGTGCCAGTAGTATCCCCGGTGCGGGAGGGAATCAGCCCCAGCATTTT. Using reference TRBV19 and TRBJ1-5 for the parts outside the CDR3, the full variable domain is DGGITQSPKYLFRKEGQNVTLSCEQNLNHDAMYWYRQDPGQGLRLIYYSQIVNDFQKGDIAEGYSVSREKKESFPLTVTSAQKNPTAFYLCASSIPGAGGNQPQHFGDGTRLSIL.

This clone appeared once. The genes are TRBV5-1 and TRBJ2-5, with a possible D match to TRBD1 (5 bases). Germline-derived CDR1 and CDR2 are SGHRS and YFSETQ. The V and J ends lost 0 bases and 1 base respectively, with 7 bases between them. CDR3 length: 14 residues. CDR3 nucleotides: TGCGCCAGCAGCTTGGGACAGATCCAAGAGACCCAGTACTTC. Protein product: CASSLGQIQETQYF. Supplemented by reference TRBV5-1 and TRBJ2-5, the full variable domain reads KAGVTQTPRYLIKTRGQQVTLSCSPISGHRSVSWYQQTPGQGLQFLFEYFSETQRNKGNFPGRFSGRQFSNSRSEMNVSTLELGDSALYLCASSLGQIQETQYFGPGTRLLVL.

Concerning this clone itself: Other nucleotide sequences from this sample produce the same CDR3. The CDR3 DNA reads TGTGCCAGCAGTACCTCGGGGCGGGGTGTCTACAATGAGCAGTTCTTC. It translates to CASSTSGRGVYNEQFF. This chain joins TRBV27 and TRBJ2-1, with D tentatively TRBD2 (6 bases). Germline lookup yields CDR1 MNHEY and CDR2 SMNVEV (reference sequence). The V gene lost 5 bases and the J gene lost 3 bases, with 17 bases spanning the gap. The CDR3 contains 16 residues.

The chain couples TRBV6-6 to TRBJ2-1, with D possibly TRBD2 on 5 matching bases. V was trimmed by 5 bases and J by 2 bases, leaving 13 bases between them. Germline V CDR1 and CDR2: MNHNY, SVGAGI (reference sequence). This CDR3 has 15 residues. CDR3 in DNA: TGTGCCAGCAGTGCGGACTTGGGGACCTACAATGAGCAGTTCTTC. It codes for CASSADLGTYNEQFF.

The chain is built from TRBV28 and TRBJ1-1, with a weak D call TRBD1 (5 bases). The V gene's germline CDR1 is MDHEN and CDR2 SYDVKM. This CDR3 has 14 residues. V was trimmed by 2 bases and J by 8 bases, leaving 15 bases between them. CDR3 sequence reads: CASSLPPGGTEAFF. Written as DNA, the CDR3 is TGTGCCAGCAGTTTACCTCCCGGGGGGACGGAAGCTTTCTTT.

The genes are TRBV7-9 and TRBJ2-5; D remains ambiguous. The CDR3 runs 13 residues. The V gene's germline CDR1 is SEHNR and CDR2 FQNEAQ (reference sequence). V gave up 3 bases and J gave up 1 base, with 6 bases separating them. The CDR3 is CASSFGLQETQYF. DNA of the CDR3: TGTGCCAGCAGCTTTGGGCTCCAAGAGACCCAGTACTTC.

The chain carries TRBV27 and TRBJ2-3; 7 bases are shared with TRBD2. With 5 bases clipped from V and 2 bases from J, the junction kept 7 bases outside the gene matches. There are 15 residues in the CDR3. The V gene's germline CDR1 is MNHEY and CDR2 SMNVEV (reference sequence). Here the CDR3 DNA reads TGTGCCAGCAGTACAACGGGGGGACCCACAGATACGCAGTATTTT. Protein sequence: CASSTTGGPTDTQYF.